This is a list of T cell receptor beta chains from one sample in a study of T cells of healthy individuals. From the 5' RACE reads, TCRdb called clonotypes with MiXCR, one entry per CDR3 protein. Of 95,000 to 100,000 distinct CDR3 sequences in the sample, approximately 15% were seen once. The receptors derive from a human donor in good health. Both conserved end residues are part of each CDR3.

CASSQDTTTSGGVDTQYF | TRBJ2-3 | TRBV4-2
CASSPGPTDTQYF | TRBJ2-3 | TRBV6-2/TRBV6-3
CASSYSGGAGTDTQYF | TRBJ2-3 | TRBV6-2/TRBV6-3
CASSLNRVGQETQYF | TRBJ2-5 | TRBV11-2
CSASPLALRSYEQYF | TRBJ2-7 | TRBV20-1
CASSQGLGAGNQPQHF | TRBJ1-5 | TRBV4-3
CASSPGRSSYNEQFF | TRBJ2-1 | TRBV18
CASRETWWPQETQYF | TRBJ2-5 | TRBV2
CASSWTSGGYEQYF | TRBJ2-7 | TRBV5-5
CASSPRTGIVAYEQYF | TRBJ2-7 | TRBV4-1
CASGYTEAFF | TRBJ1-1 | TRBV6-2/TRBV6-3
CASSLRRGLRDGDEQFF | TRBJ2-1 | TRBV7-2
CASSLRENIQYF | TRBJ2-4 | TRBV7-2
CASKESSYNEQFF | TRBJ2-1 | TRBV6-2/TRBV6-3
CASSLNSLNTEAFF | TRBJ1-1 | TRBV7-4
CASSLFQGTGANVLTF | TRBJ2-6 | TRBV12-3/TRBV12-4
CAISEWGDSYEQYF | TRBJ2-7 | TRBV10-3